A single sample gave rise to the 21 T cell receptor beta chains below, sequenced in a study of immune evolution from preneoplasia to lung adenocarcinoma. Using immunoSEQ multiplex PCR, the repertoire was profiled, and TCRdb retains in-frame clones only, with some absent. The sample has approximately 4,400 clones, around 88% seen once. The specimen was FFPE lung adenocarcinoma in situ tissue. All receptors derive from a person aged 55 to 79 with lung adenocarcinoma.

This chain uses TRBV12-5 with TRBJ1-1; a weak D match, TRBD1 (6 bases). The CDR3 consists of 14 residues. V was pared by 7 bases and J by 6 bases, with 18 bases between. The germline gives CDR1 LGHNT, CDR2 FRNRAP. CDR3 sequence: CASALGGRASEAFF. CDR3 DNA sequence: TGTGCTAGTGCCCTGGGGGGCAGGGCCTCTGAAGCTTTCTTT.

This clone has a single count. The chain is built from TRBV19 and TRBJ1-2; D is possibly TRBD1 (6 bases). CDR1 is LNHDA, CDR2 SQIVND, per germline (reference sequence). Between the trimmed V and J ends, which lost 7 bases and 5 bases, there was a span of 8 bases. The CDR3 spans 11 residues. This CDR3 reads CASTTGYGYTF. CDR3 nucleotides: TGTGCCAGTACCACAGGGTATGGCTACACCTTC. Variable domain in full (rest from reference TRBV19 and TRBJ1-2): DGGITQSPKYLFRKEGQNVTLSCEQNLNHDAMYWYRQDPGQGLRLIYYSQIVNDFQKGDIAEGYSVSREKKESFPLTVTSAQKNPTAFYLCASTTGYGYTFGSGTRLTVV.

The chain is built from TRBV19 and TRBJ1-6; 10 nucleotides agree with TRBD1. CDR3 length: 15 amino acids. Losses at the gene ends were 3 bases for V and 9 bases for J; bases not matched to a gene: 5. Germline assignment: CDR1 LNHDA and CDR2 SQIVND (reference sequence). Here the CDR3 reads CASSITGTGASPLHF. CDR3 sequence (DNA): TGTGCCAGTAGTATCACCGGGACAGGGGCTTCACCCCTCCACTTT.

The chain recombines TRBV5-8 with TRBJ1-1; maybe TRBD1 (5 bases). Trimming left V 4 bases short and J 4 bases short, with 14 bases between. Germline V gives CDR1 SGHTS, CDR2 YDEGEE. The CDR3 totals 14 residues. The DNA of the CDR3 is TGTGCCAGCAGCCAGGGACGGAGCACCACTGAAGCTTTCTTT. This encodes CASSQGRSTTEAFF.

The chain combines TRBV2 with TRBJ2-1; 12 bases agree with TRBD2. The CDR3 runs to 17 residues. V shed 7 bases and J 3 bases; nucleotides not matched to a gene: 10. CDR1 SNHLY and CDR2 FYNNEI come from the germline V gene. DNA of the CDR3: TGTGCCAGCAAACCTCTCTGGACTAGCGGGAACTACAATGAGCAGTTCTTC. It is translated as CASKPLWTSGNYNEQFF.

The chain is built from TRBV28 and TRBJ1-1, with 7 bases identical to TRBD1. The CDR3 extends over 14 amino acids. J lost 3 bases, V lost 6 bases, and 7 bases had no gene match. CDR1 MDHEN and CDR2 SYDVKM come from the germline V gene. The CDR3, as DNA: TGTGCCAGCAGACGACAGGGTCGGTACACTGAAGCTTTCTTT. Translating it yields CASRRQGRYTEAFF. Variable domain in full (rest from reference TRBV28 and TRBJ1-1): DVKVTQSSRYLVKRTGEKVFLECVQDMDHENMFWYRQDPGLGLRLIYFSYDVKMKEKGDIPEGYSVSREKKERFSLILESASTNQTSMYLCASRRQGRYTEAFFGQGTRLTVV.

V gene TRBV19 combines with J gene TRBJ1-5; a possible D gene is TRBD1 (6 bases). Looked up from germline, CDR1 is LNHDA and CDR2 is SQIVND (reference sequence). This CDR3 spans 17 amino acids. Trimming removed 4 bases from V and 6 bases from J, with 22 bases in between. In DNA, the CDR3 is TGTGCCAGTAGTACCCCCTTGGGAGGGGGTTGGATTCAGCCCCAGCATTTT. Amino acid sequence: CASSTPLGGGWIQPQHF.

The rearrangement links TRBV9 to TRBJ2-1, with 9 bases lining up with TRBD2. The CDR3 has 15 amino acids. Germline lookup yields CDR1 SGDLS and CDR2 YYNGEE. Unmatched junction bases numbered 4, after V lost 3 bases and J lost 3 bases. The CDR3 DNA sequence: TGTGCCAGCAGCGCCTTTAGCGGGAGCTACAATGAGCAGTTCTTC. Translated, it gives CASSAFSGSYNEQFF.

The CDR3 sequence: CASSLDRAWETQYF. Here the CDR3 DNA reads TGTGCCAGCAGCCTGGACAGGGCCTGGGAGACCCAGTACTTC. The chain couples TRBV7-2 to TRBJ2-5, with 8 nucleotides matching TRBD1. CDR3 length: 14 amino acids. With V trimmed by 5 bases and J by 5 bases, 7 bases remained unmatched. Germline CDR1 reads SGHTA; CDR2 reads FQGNSA.

The CDR3 spells CASSELRTDKETQYF. Here the CDR3 DNA reads TGTGCCAGCAGTGAATTGAGGACAGACAAAGAGACCCAGTACTTC. The chain joins TRBV25-1 to TRBJ2-5; possible D gene TRBD1, 6 bases. Germline assignment: CDR1 MGHDK and CDR2 SYGVNS. This CDR3 region has 15 residues. V was clipped by 1 base and J by 3 bases, with 12 bases between them.

The V call is TRBV29-1, the J call TRBJ1-1, with D tentatively TRBD1 (5 bases). There are 13 residues in the CDR3. Trimming cost V 2 bases and J 5 bases, with 12 bases left between them. Per germline, CDR1 SQVTM and CDR2 ANQGSEA. CDR3 region: CSVEPPGGTEAFF. The DNA for the CDR3 is TGCAGCGTTGAACCTCCCGGGGGGACTGAAGCTTTCTTT.

This chain links TRBV14 with TRBJ1-2, with D perhaps matching TRBD1 (5 bases). Germline V gene data show CDR1 as SGHDN and CDR2 as FVKESK. The germline V and J ends were trimmed by 2 bases and 6 bases, with 10 bases remaining between them. The CDR3 extends over 13 amino acids. CDR3 DNA: TGTGCCAGCAGCCAATTCAGGGTTCATGGCTACACCTTC. Translated: CASSQFRVHGYTF.

This chain links TRBV7-8 with TRBJ1-2, with TRBD1 matching over 8 bases. The CDR3 extends over 15 amino acids. The germline gives CDR1 SGHVS, CDR2 FQNEAQ. After removal of 5 bases from V and 3 bases from J, the junction contained 8 bases not matched to a gene. This CDR3 reads CASSPGTGGDYGYTF. The CDR3 DNA is TGTGCCAGCAGCCCCGGGACAGGTGGCGACTATGGCTACACCTTC.

The genes are TRBV29-1 and TRBJ2-1; TRBD1 agrees at 8 bases. After removal of 6 bases from V and 8 bases from J, the junction contained 9 bases not matched to a gene. In germline, CDR1 is SQVTM, CDR2 ANQGSEA. This CDR3 contains 13 residues. CDR3 sequence reads: CSVVGQGGDEQFF. In DNA, the CDR3 is TGCAGCGTAGTAGGACAGGGCGGAGATGAGCAGTTCTTC.

The V call is TRBV6-5, the J call TRBJ1-4, with TRBD1 matching over 12 bases. CDR1 is MNHEY and CDR2 is SVGAGI in the germline V gene. The CDR3 consists of 15 residues. Losses at the gene ends were 2 bases for V and 8 bases for J; bases not matched to a gene: 3. CDR3 protein: CASSYGGTGGEKLFF. The CDR3 nucleotides are TGTGCCAGCAGTTACGGGGGGACAGGGGGCGAAAAACTGTTTTTT.

The J gene is TRBJ2-5, the V gene TRBV5-6, with a tentative D call TRBD1 (5 bases). V lost 0 bases and J 7 bases, leaving 16 bases between the germline ends. Germline values: CDR1 SGHDT, CDR2 YYEEEE. The CDR3 runs 15 residues. The chain's CDR3 is CASSLGTRTVGTQYF. The CDR3 DNA reads TGTGCCAGCAGCTTGGGGACACGGACCGTGGGGACCCAGTACTTC.

This sequence joins TRBV4-1 and TRBJ2-1; 7 bases line up with TRBD2. The CDR3 sequence is 13 residues long. The trim removed 8 bases at V and 4 bases at J, leaving 5 bases unmatched. Germline loops: CDR1 MGHRA, CDR2 YSYEKL. The CDR3 DNA reads TGCGCCAGCCGGGCGGGGGATTACAATGAGCAGTTCTTC. Protein sequence: CASRAGDYNEQFF.

This chain uses TRBV6-5 with TRBJ2-5, with D possibly matching TRBD2 (5 bases). This CDR3 has 13 residues. The V end lost 10 bases, the J end lost 5 bases, and 17 bases lay between the germline ends. Germline-derived CDR1 and CDR2 are MNHEY and SVGAGI. Here the CDR3 DNA reads TGTGCCACCAAAGAGGGAGATAGGGAGACCCAGTACTTC. As protein: CATKEGDRETQYF.

This clone was counted once. The CDR3 bases are TGTGCCAGCAGCTCGGCTCCTGGGGCCACTGAAGCTTTCTTT. Its translation is CASSSAPGATEAFF. This chain connects TRBV7-6 to TRBJ1-1; TRBD1 might be the D (5 bases). Deletions cut 4 bases from V and 4 bases from J, with 13 bases between. Germline V gene sequence: CDR1 SGHVS, CDR2 FNYEAQ. The CDR3 is 14 residues long.

The chain couples TRBV18 to TRBJ1-2, with 10 bases fitting TRBD1. V lost 3 bases and J lost 4; bases outside the gene matches: 2. CDR1 is KGHSH, CDR2 LQKENI, per germline. The CDR3 is made up of 14 amino acids. CDR3 nucleotides: TGTGCCAGCTCACCGGGACAGGGGACCTATGGCTACACCTTC. This translates into CASSPGQGTYGYTF.

The rearrangement joins TRBV5-1 to TRBJ2-5, with 7 bases aligning to TRBD1. After removal of 3 bases from V and 2 bases from J, the junction contained 7 bases not matched to a gene. Germline V gives CDR1 SGHRS, CDR2 YFSETQ. The CDR3 extends over 15 amino acids. CDR3 sequence reads: CASSSQGQIQETQYF. The CDR3 region has the DNA TGCGCCAGCAGCTCCCAGGGACAGATACAAGAGACCCAGTACTTC.